This is a list of T cell receptor beta chains from one sample in a study of molecular identifiers for immune sequencing clone quantification. Each CDR3 protein gets one entry after TCRdb re-called the PCR reads with MiXCR. The table lists more than 70,000 distinct CDR3 sequences, under 25% of them singletons. The source material was naive CD8+ T cells from blood, with Jurkat cell RNA spiked in. All receptors come from a human donor in good health. Some libraries in this study had Jurkat cell RNA spiked in. Both conserved end residues are part of each CDR3. Fields, in order: J gene, D gene, clone size, V gene, CDR3 protein, CDR3 DNA. D genes are given only for firm matches. Clone size is given for some rows only: seen once, a few or many times, or a class if the clone is expanded.

>TRBJ2-3|TRBD2|few|TRBV27
CASSSLLAGGGDTQYF
TGTGCCAGCAGTTCTTTACTAGCGGGAGGAGGGGATACGCAGTATTTT
>TRBJ1-1|TRBD1|NA|TRBV6-5
CASSWDRATEAFF
TGTGCCAGCAGTTGGGACAGGGCGACTGAAGCTTTCTTT
>TRBJ2-3|TRBD2|many|TRBV20-1
CSARSAGEVTDTQYF
TGCAGTGCTAGATCGGCGGGAGAGGTTACGGATACGCAGTATTTT
>TRBJ2-7|NA|NA|TRBV30
CAWTTTYEQYF
TGTGCCTGGACGACCACCTACGAGCAGTACTTC
>TRBJ1-1|TRBD1|NA|TRBV27
CASSEWDRGLNTEAFF
TGTGCCAGCAGTGAATGGGACAGGGGATTGAACACTGAAGCTTTCTTT
>TRBJ1-5|TRBD1|NA|TRBV10-3
CAISAFPPRDRGLGNQPQHF
TGTGCCATCAGTGCTTTTCCCCCTAGGGACAGGGGGCTTGGGAATCAGCCCCAGCATTTT
>TRBJ1-1|NA|few|TRBV7-9
CASSWKGGESAEALF
TGTGCCAGCAGCTGGAAGGGGGGTGAGAGCGCTGAAGCTCTCTTT
>TRBJ2-1|TRBD2|few|TRBV12-3/TRBV12-4
CASSFASGRTLSYNEQFF
TGTGCCAGCAGTTTCGCTAGCGGGAGGACACTCTCCTACAATGAGCAGTTCTTC
>TRBJ2-3|TRBD1|many|TRBV5-1
CASSPTGGRSDTQYF
TGCGCCAGCAGTCCGACAGGGGGCAGGTCGGATACGCAGTATTTT
>TRBJ2-1|TRBD2|few|TRBV12-5
CASGLVIGTSGRASSYNEQFF
TGTGCTAGTGGTTTGGTAATCGGTACTAGCGGGAGGGCCAGCTCCTACAATGAGCAGTTCTTC
>TRBJ2-3|TRBD2|many|TRBV12-3/TRBV12-4
CASSLLAGGFTDTQYF
TGTGCCAGCAGTTTATTAGCGGGGGGGTTCACAGATACGCAGTATTTT
>TRBJ2-3|NA|many|TRBV7-9
CASINRPMKATDTQYF
TGTGCCAGCATCAACCGCCCAATGAAAGCCACAGATACGCAGTATTTT
>TRBJ2-3|NA|few|TRBV19
CASTKWDTDTQYF
TGTGCCAGTACTAAGTGGGACACAGATACGCAGTATTTT
>TRBJ1-1|NA|many|TRBV15
CATSRFSWGAGTEAFF
TGTGCCACCAGCAGATTTTCATGGGGCGCAGGGACTGAAGCTTTCTTT
>TRBJ1-5|TRBD1|many|TRBV27
CASSPQTQGAWQPQHF
TGTGCCAGCAGTCCCCAAACTCAGGGGGCATGGCAGCCCCAGCATTTT
>TRBJ1-3|TRBD1|NA|TRBV29-1
CSVEDRRDRAGNTIYF
TGCAGCGTTGAAGATCGAAGGGACAGGGCTGGAAACACCATATATTTT
>TRBJ2-3|NA|many|TRBV13
CAIKEGADTQYF
TGTGCCATAAAGGAGGGAGCAGATACGCAGTATTTT
>TRBJ2-3|NA|NA|TRBV27
CASSLGTESTDTQYF
TGTGCCAGCAGTCTCGGGACGGAGAGCACAGATACGCAGTATTTT